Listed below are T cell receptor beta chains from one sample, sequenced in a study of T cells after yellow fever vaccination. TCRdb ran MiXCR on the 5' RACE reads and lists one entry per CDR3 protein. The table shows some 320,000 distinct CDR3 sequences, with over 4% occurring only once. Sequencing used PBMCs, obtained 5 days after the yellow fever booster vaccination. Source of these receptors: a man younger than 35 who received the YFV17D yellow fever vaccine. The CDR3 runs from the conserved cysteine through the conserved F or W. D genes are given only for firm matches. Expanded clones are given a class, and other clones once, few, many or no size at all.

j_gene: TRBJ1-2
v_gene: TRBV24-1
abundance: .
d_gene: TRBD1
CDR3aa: CATSGSADRAHGYTF
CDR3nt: TGTGCCACCAGTGGGTCAGCCGACAGGGCCCATGGCTACACCTTC

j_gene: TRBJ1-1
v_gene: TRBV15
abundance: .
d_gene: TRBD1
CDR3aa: CATSRGQGDLNTEAFF
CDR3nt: TGTGCCACCAGCAGAGGACAGGGGGACTTGAACACTGAAGCTTTCTTT

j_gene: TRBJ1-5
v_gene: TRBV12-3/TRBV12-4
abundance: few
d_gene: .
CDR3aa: CATTLGGNQPQHF
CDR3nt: TGTGCCACCACCCTAGGCGGAAATCAGCCCCAGCATTTT

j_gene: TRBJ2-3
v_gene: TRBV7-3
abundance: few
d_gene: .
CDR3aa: CASSRRGGVMTDTQYF
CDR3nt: TGTGCCAGCAGCCGGAGGGGGGGGGTTATGACAGATACGCAGTATTTT

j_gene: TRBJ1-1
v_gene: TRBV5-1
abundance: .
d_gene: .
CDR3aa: CASSALSNTEAFF
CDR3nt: TGCGCCAGCAGCGCCCTTTCGAACACTGAAGCTTTCTTT

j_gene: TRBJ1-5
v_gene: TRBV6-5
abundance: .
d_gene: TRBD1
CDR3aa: CASSFRGPNQPQHF
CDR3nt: TGTGCCAGCAGTTTCAGGGGGCCCAATCAGCCCCAGCATTTT

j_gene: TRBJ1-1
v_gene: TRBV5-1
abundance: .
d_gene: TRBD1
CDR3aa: CASSFSDRGHTEAFF
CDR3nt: TGCGCCAGCAGCTTTAGTGACAGGGGGCACACTGAAGCTTTCTTT

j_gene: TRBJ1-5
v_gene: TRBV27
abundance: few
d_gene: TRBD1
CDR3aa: CASRKDRASNQPQHF
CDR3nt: TGTGCCAGCAGAAAGGACAGGGCTAGCAATCAGCCCCAGCATTTT

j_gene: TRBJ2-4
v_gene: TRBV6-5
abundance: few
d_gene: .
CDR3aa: CASSYSGRGVGDIQYF
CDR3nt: TGTGCCAGCAGTTACTCCGGGAGAGGGGTTGGCGACATTCAGTACTTC

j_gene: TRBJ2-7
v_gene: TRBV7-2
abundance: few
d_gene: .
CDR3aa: CASTPGRNYEQYF
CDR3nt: TGTGCCAGCACCCCCGGTCGAAACTACGAGCAGTACTTC

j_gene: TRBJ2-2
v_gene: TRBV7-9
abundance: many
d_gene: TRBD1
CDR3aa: CASRGQSTGELFF
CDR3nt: TGTGCCAGCAGGGGACAGAGCACCGGGGAGCTGTTTTTT

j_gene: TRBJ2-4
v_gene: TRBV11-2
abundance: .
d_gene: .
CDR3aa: CASSLAGVPKNIQYF
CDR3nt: TGTGCCAGCAGCTTAGCAGGGGTACCCAAAAACATTCAGTACTTC

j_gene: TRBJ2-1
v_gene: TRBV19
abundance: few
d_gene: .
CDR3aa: CASSKGQYVEQFF
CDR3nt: TGTGCCAGTAGTAAGGGGCAATATGTTGAGCAGTTCTTC

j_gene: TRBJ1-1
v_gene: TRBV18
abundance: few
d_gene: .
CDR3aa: CASQPRGSGGKGTEAFF
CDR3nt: TGTGCCAGCCAACCGAGGGGGAGCGGTGGGAAGGGCACTGAAGCTTTCTTT

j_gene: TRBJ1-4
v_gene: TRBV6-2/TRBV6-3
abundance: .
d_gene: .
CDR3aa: CASRFRRGLAERETNEKLFF
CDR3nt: TGTGCCAGCAGATTTCGACGGGGACTGGCAGAAAGAGAGACTAATGAAAAACTGTTTTTT

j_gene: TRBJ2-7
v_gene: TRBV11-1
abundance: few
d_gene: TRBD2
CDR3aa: CASRPGLASEQYF
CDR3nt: TGTGCCAGCAGACCGGGACTAGCTTCCGAGCAGTACTTC

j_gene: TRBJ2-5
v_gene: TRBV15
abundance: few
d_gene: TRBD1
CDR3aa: CATSSRGTARRQETQYF
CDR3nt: TGTGCCACCAGCTCAAGGGGGACAGCTAGGCGGCAAGAGACCCAGTACTTC

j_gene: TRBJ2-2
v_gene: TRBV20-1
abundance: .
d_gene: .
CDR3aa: CSARDFGKNTGELFF
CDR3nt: TGCAGTGCTAGAGATTTCGGGAAGAACACCGGGGAGCTGTTTTTT

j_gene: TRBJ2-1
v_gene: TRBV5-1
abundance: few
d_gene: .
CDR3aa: CASSLTKGGLSNEQFF
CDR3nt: TGCGCCAGCAGCTTGACCAAGGGGGGCCTTAGCAATGAGCAGTTCTTC

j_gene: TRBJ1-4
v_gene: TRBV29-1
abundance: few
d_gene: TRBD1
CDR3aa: CSVWTGPTVLCF
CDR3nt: TGCAGCGTTTGGACAGGGCCCACCGTCTTATGTTTT

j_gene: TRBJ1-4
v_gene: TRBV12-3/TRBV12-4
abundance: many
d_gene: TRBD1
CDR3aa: CASSIYDRDEKLFF
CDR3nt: TGTGCCAGCAGTATATACGACAGGGATGAAAAACTGTTTTTT

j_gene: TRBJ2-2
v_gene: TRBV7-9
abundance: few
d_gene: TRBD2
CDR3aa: CASSLQREGTGELFF
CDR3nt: TGTGCCAGCAGCTTACAGCGGGAAGGGACCGGGGAGCTGTTTTTT

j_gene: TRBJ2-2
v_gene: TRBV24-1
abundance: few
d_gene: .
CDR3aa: CATKGTRGAVFF
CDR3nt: .

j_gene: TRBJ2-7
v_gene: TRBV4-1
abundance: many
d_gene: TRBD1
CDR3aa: CASSQGPQGALTYEQYF
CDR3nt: TGCGCCAGCAGCCAGGGACCACAGGGGGCGCTTACCTACGAGCAGTACTTC

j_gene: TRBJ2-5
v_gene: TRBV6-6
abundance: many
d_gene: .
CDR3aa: CASSYAGPRGETQYF
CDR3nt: TGTGCCAGCAGTTACGCCGGACCGAGAGGAGAGACCCAGTACTTC

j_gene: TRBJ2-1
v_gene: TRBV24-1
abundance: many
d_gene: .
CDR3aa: CATSEPNRREQFF
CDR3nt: TGTGCCACCAGTGAACCCAACAGGCGTGAGCAGTTCTTC

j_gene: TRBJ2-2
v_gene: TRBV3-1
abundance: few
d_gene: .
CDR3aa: CASSRQVNTGELFF
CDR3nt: TGTGCCAGCAGCCGACAGGTGAACACCGGGGAGCTGTTTTTT

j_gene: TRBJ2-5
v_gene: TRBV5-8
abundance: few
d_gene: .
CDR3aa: CASSLTGAETQYF
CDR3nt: TGTGCCAGCAGCTTGACGGGGGCTGAGACCCAGTACTTC

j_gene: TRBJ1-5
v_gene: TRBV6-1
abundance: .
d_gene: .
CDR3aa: CASSVSSITDSNQPQHF
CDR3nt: TGTGCCAGCAGTGTCTCTTCGATAACTGATAGCAATCAGCCCCAGCATTTT

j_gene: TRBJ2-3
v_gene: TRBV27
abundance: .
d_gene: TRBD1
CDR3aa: CASYTGGRGTQYF
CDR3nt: TGTGCCAGCTACACAGGGGGTAGGGGTACGCAGTATTTT

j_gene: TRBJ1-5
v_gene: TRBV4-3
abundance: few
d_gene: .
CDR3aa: CASSQDPGNQPQHF
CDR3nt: TGCGCCAGCAGCCAAGATCCCGGCAATCAGCCCCAGCATTTT